The entry that follows covers one T cell receptor (beta chain) sequence. Assay used: immunoSEQ multiplex PCR; TCRdb lists only in-frame clones, some missing. The sample lists 220,000 or so clones, about 80% occurring once. Enrolled through a virtual design, the participants were between about 18 and 100 years of age and came from about two dozen US areas. This sample is part of a study of blood T cell repertoires in COVID-19. This CDR3 spans 15 amino acids. Germline V gene lookup returns CDR1 MDHEN and CDR2 SYDVKM. V was pared by 4 bases and J by 3 bases, with 7 bases of the junction left unmatched. Sequenced: PBMCs or T cells enriched from blood (not recorded which). This clonotype was obtained from a woman in her thirties or forties with acute COVID-19. V usage is TRBV28 and J usage is TRBJ2-7; 9 bases match TRBD1. The CDR3 region is CASSWGGTGSYEQYF. The CDR3 nucleotides read TGTGCCAGCAGTTGGGGCGGGACAGGGAGCTACGAGCAGTACTTC.